The 2 T cell receptor beta chains in this list originate from one sample, sequenced in a study of cytomegalovirus exposure and HLA in healthy donors. The method was immunoSEQ multiplex PCR; TCRdb's version includes in-frame clones alone and lacks a portion of them. The sample records around 400,000 clones, approximately 90% being singletons. The material sequenced was PBMCs. These receptors were obtained from a woman aged 18-29 years in good health and CMV-seronegative.

This clone has ten or more counts. J is TRBJ2-7 and V is TRBV25-1, with 9 bases aligning to TRBD2. The CDR3 is 18 residues long. With V trimmed by 4 bases and J by 0 bases, 13 bases remained unmatched. Germline CDR1 MGHDK, CDR2 SYGVNS. The CDR3 region is CASSGSSGSVRPSYEQYF. DNA for the CDR3: TGTGCCAGCAGTGGTAGTAGCGGGAGTGTCCGCCCCTCCTACGAGCAGTACTTC.

The CDR3 spells CSAEVGDTEAFF. The CDR3 bases are TGCAGCGCAGAGGTTGGAGACACTGAAGCTTTCTTT. The chain joins TRBV29-1 to TRBJ1-1; no definite D call. Looked up from germline, CDR1 is SQVTM and CDR2 is ANQGSEA. Trimming shortened V by 7 bases and J by 3 bases, and 12 bases separated the two germline ends. CDR3 length: 12 residues.